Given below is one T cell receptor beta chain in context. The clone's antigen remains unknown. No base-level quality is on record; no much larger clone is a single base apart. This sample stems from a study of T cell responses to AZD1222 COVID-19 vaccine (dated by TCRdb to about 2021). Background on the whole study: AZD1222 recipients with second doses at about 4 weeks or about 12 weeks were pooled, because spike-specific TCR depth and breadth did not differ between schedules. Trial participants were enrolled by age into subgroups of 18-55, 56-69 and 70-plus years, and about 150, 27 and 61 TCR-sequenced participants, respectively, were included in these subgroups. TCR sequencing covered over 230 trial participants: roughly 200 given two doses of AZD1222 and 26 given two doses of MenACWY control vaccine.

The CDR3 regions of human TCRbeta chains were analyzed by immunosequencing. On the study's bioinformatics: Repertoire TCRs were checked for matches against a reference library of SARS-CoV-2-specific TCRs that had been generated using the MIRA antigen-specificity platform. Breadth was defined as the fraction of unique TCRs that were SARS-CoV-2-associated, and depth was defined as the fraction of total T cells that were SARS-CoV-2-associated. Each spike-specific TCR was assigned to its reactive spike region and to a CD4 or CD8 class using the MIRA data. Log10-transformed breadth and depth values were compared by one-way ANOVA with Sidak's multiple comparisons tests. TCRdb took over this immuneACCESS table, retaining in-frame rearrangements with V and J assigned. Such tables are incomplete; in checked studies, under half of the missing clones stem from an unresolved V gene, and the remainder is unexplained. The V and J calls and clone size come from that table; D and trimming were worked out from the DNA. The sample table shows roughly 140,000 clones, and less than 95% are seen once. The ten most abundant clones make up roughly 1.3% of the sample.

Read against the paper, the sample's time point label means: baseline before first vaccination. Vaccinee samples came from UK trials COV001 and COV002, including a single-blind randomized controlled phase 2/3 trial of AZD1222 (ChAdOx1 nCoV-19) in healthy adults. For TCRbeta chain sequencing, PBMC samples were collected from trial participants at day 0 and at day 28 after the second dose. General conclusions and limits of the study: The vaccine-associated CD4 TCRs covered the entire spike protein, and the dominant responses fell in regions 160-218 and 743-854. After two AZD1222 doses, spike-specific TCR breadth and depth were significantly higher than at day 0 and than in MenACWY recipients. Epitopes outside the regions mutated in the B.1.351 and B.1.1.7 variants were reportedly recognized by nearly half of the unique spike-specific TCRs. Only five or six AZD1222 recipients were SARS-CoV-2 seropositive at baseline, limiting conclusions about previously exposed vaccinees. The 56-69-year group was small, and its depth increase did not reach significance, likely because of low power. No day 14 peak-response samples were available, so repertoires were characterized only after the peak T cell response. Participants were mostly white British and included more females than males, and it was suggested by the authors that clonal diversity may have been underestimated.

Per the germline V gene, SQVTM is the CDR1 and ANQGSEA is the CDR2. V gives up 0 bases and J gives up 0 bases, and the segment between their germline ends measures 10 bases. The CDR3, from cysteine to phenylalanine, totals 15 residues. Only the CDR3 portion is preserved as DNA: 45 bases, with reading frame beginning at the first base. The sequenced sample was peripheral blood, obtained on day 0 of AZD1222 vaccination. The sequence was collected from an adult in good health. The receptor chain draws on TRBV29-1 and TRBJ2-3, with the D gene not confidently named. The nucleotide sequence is TGCAGCGTTGAAGATCTTTGGAAAAGCACAGATACGCAGTATTTT. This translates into CSVEDLWKSTDTQYF.